The 19 T cell receptor beta chains below come from one sample, sequenced in a study of shared clonotypes between healthy human individuals. TCRdb keeps only in-frame clones here, not all; method: immunoSEQ multiplex PCR. The sample yields about 490,000 clones, roughly 78% seen once. Sequenced sample: PBMCs. These receptors came from a woman in her 40s in good health. Some clones in this sample may be carry-over from other donors' samples.

V gene TRBV28 combines with J gene TRBJ1-5; D is possibly TRBD1 (5 bases). Per germline, CDR1 MDHEN and CDR2 SYDVKM. V was cut by 7 bases and J by 2 bases, with 18 bases left in between. CDR3 length: 16 residues. The chain's CDR3 is CASNSGALLGNQPQHF. The CDR3 DNA reads TGTGCCAGCAACTCCGGGGCCCTCTTAGGCAATCAGCCCCAGCATTTT.

The rearrangement links TRBV30 to TRBJ1-2, with TRBD1 matching 7 bases. The CDR3 is 17 residues long. Trimming at V came to 2 bases and at J to 4 bases, leaving 16 bases not matched to a gene. The germline V gene has CDR1 GTSNPN and CDR2 SVGIG (reference sequence). Written as DNA, the CDR3 is TGTGCCTGGAGTTCCAACGAACCGGGACAGCGCCTCTATGGCTACACCTTC. This sequence encodes CAWSSNEPGQRLYGYTF.

The rearrangement joins TRBV2 to TRBJ2-7, with D perhaps TRBD1 (5 bases). The CDR3 has 11 residues. The germline V gene encodes CDR1 SNHLY and CDR2 FYNNEI. Between the trimmed V and J ends, which lost 5 bases and 9 bases, there was a span of 11 bases. CDR3 bases: TGTGCCAGCAGTCTCAGGGTATGGCAGTACTTC. As protein: CASSLRVWQYF.

This chain connects TRBV29-1 to TRBJ2-1; 7 bases align to TRBD1. The CDR3 contains 16 residues. Germline loops: CDR1 SQVTM, CDR2 ANQGSEA. J gave up 0 bases and V 4 bases, and 9 bases lay outside the gene matches. CDR3 DNA: TGCAGCGTTGCGGGATCGACAGGGAGCTCCTACAATGAGCAGTTCTTC. Its translation: CSVAGSTGSSYNEQFF.

The chain carries TRBV23-1 and TRBJ2-7, with 11 nucleotides matching TRBD2. TRBV23-1 is an open reading frame whose function is uncertain. V was clipped by 0 bases and J by 2 bases; unmatched bases: 6. This CDR3 comprises 17 residues. This CDR3 reads CASSQSARLAGTYEQYF. As DNA, the CDR3 is TGCGCCAGCAGTCAATCAGCCCGACTAGCGGGAACCTACGAGCAGTACTTC.

This clone was counted a single time. V and J are TRBV30 and TRBJ2-2; D gene unclear. The CDR3 totals 15 residues. Trimming took off 1 base at V and 4 bases at J, with 13 bases between the two ends. Per germline, CDR1 GTSNPN and CDR2 SVGIG (reference sequence). The CDR3 loop reads CAWSGSNRGTGELFF. Here the CDR3 DNA reads TGTGCCTGGAGTGGGTCAAACCGAGGCACCGGGGAGCTGTTTTTT.

This chain connects TRBV2 to TRBJ2-3; D perhaps matches TRBD1 (5 bases). CDR3 length: 14 residues. V was pared by 8 bases and J by 3 bases, with 15 bases between. Germline lookup yields CDR1 SNHLY and CDR2 FYNNEI. CDR3 sequence (DNA): TGTGCCAGCGAGAACCAGGGATGGACAGATACGCAGTATTTT. Residues: CASENQGWTDTQYF.

As regards this clone: The sample holds other DNA sequences that translate to the same CDR3. The genes are TRBV20-1 and TRBJ2-7, with D uncertain. V lost 5 bases and J 3 bases, leaving 5 bases between the germline ends. Germline CDR1 reads DFQATT; CDR2 reads SNEGSKA (reference sequence). CDR3 length: 10 residues. CDR3 sequence: CSASNYEQYF. The CDR3 coding sequence is TGCAGTGCTTCCAACTACGAGCAGTACTTC.

This chain links TRBV5-1 with TRBJ1-1, with TRBD1 matching 8 bases. CDR3 length equals 14 residues. Trimming cost V 3 bases and J 4 bases; bases outside gene matches: 5. CDR1 and CDR2 (germline): SGHRS, YFSETQ. CDR3 sequence: CASSSGQGPTEAFF. The CDR3 region has the DNA TGCGCCAGCAGCTCAGGACAGGGCCCCACTGAAGCTTTCTTT.

The chain links TRBV19 to TRBJ2-1; D gene uncertain. Between the trimmed V and J ends, which lost 4 bases and 6 bases, there was a span of 4 bases. The CDR3 has 11 amino acids. Germline CDR1 LNHDA, CDR2 SQIVND (reference sequence). The DNA for the CDR3 is TGTGCCAGTAGTACTTTCAATGAGCAGTTCTTC. Translation gives CASSTFNEQFF.

The V and J genes are TRBV30 and TRBJ2-3, with D unresolved. Germline loops: CDR1 GTSNPN, CDR2 SVGIG (reference sequence). The CDR3 consists of 12 residues. The V gene lost 3 bases and the J gene lost 5 bases, with 9 bases spanning the gap. CDR3 in amino acids: CAWSFEGDTQYF. CDR3 in DNA: TGTGCCTGGAGCTTCGAAGGAGATACGCAGTATTTT.

This chain connects TRBV6-1 to TRBJ2-5; 14 positions agree with TRBD2. V was pared by 10 bases and J by 11 bases, with 9 bases of the junction left unmatched. CDR1 and CDR2 from the germline V gene are MNHNS and SASEGT. This CDR3 has 13 residues. CDR3 protein: CATSTSGRGEQYF. CDR3 in DNA: TGTGCCACCTCGACTAGCGGGAGGGGAGAGCAGTACTTC.

V gene TRBV7-2 combines with J gene TRBJ2-7; 8 bases line up with TRBD1. CDR3 length: 17 residues. Trimming at V came to 1 base and at J to 1 base, leaving 9 bases not matched to a gene. Germline V gene sequence: CDR1 SGHTA, CDR2 FQGNSA. CDR3 nucleotides: TGTGCCAGCAGCTTAGGTTGGGGCCAGGGGGCTTCCTACGAGCAGTACTTC. This codes for CASSLGWGQGASYEQYF. Drawing the rest from reference TRBV7-2 and TRBJ2-7, the complete variable domain is GAGVSQSPSNKVTEKGKDVELRCDPISGHTALYWYRQSLGQGLEFLIYFQGNSAPDKSGLPSDRFSAERTGGSVSTLTIQRTQQEDSAVYLCASSLGWGQGASYEQYFGPGTRLTVT.

The V and J genes are TRBV7-2 and TRBJ1-5, with 8 bases aligning to TRBD1. Looked up from germline, CDR1 is SGHTA and CDR2 is FQGNSA. This CDR3 region has 17 residues. J was trimmed by 6 bases and V by 2 bases; bases with no gene match: 12. For the CDR3, the DNA is TGTGCCAGCAGCTTAAGAACACAGGGGGACTCTAGTCAGCCCCAGCATTTT. This sequence encodes CASSLRTQGDSSQPQHF.

This clone has a handful of counts. The J gene is TRBJ2-7, the V gene TRBV7-8; 8 bases match TRBD1. The CDR3 covers 15 residues. The V gene end was trimmed by 3 bases and the J gene end by 4 bases; junction bases not matched to a gene: 8. The germline V gene has CDR1 SGHVS and CDR2 FQNEAQ. Here the CDR3 reads CASSFEQGDLYEQYF. The CDR3 coding sequence is TGTGCCAGCAGCTTTGAACAGGGGGATTTGTACGAGCAGTACTTC.

The rearrangement links TRBV30 to TRBJ1-5; D uncertain. Trimming removed 1 base from V and 9 bases from J, with 13 bases in between. Germline CDR1 and CDR2: GTSNPN and SVGIG (reference sequence). CDR3 size: 13 residues. DNA of the CDR3: TGTGCCTGGAGTGCCGGTCCAAAGTGGCCCCAGCATTTT. This encodes CAWSAGPKWPQHF.

This clone was picked up one time. This CDR3 is CASSLGGRGDTQYF. The CDR3 nucleotides read TGTGCCAGCAGCCTCGGGGGGAGGGGAGATACGCAGTATTTT. The chain recombines TRBV2 with TRBJ2-3; TRBD2 matches 7 bases. Unmatched junction bases numbered 8, after V lost 6 bases and J lost 5 bases. Germline values: CDR1 SNHLY, CDR2 FYNNEI. This CDR3 has 14 residues.

The table lists this clone with a few counts. This chain connects TRBV6-4 to TRBJ1-4; D might be TRBD1 (5 bases). Trimming removed 7 bases from V and 8 bases from J, with 23 bases in between. CDR3 length: 16 amino acids. Germline values: CDR1 MRHNA, CDR2 SNTAGT. This CDR3 is CASIGAQSLVGEKLFF. Here the CDR3 DNA reads TGTGCCAGCATTGGGGCGCAGAGCCTAGTTGGGGAAAAACTGTTTTTT.

The chain employs TRBV5-1 and TRBJ1-4; D is ambiguous. This CDR3 has 19 residues. Germline V gene sequence: CDR1 SGHRS, CDR2 YFSETQ. V lost 4 bases, J lost 0 bases, and 22 bases lay in between. The CDR3 DNA follows: TGCGCCAGCAGCCTCACCCTTAGGACTCCCGCTGCAACTAATGAAAAACTGTTTTTT. It specifies CASSLTLRTPAATNEKLFF.